The 8 T cell receptor beta chains presented below share a single source sample, sequenced in a study of blood T cells in healthy people across ages. Then a second PCR, running roughly 6 to 12 cycles, was carried out with a sample-barcoded 5' primer and a J-beta primer mix. TCRdb analysed the 5' RACE reads with MiXCR anew, one entry per CDR3 protein. Among 1.5 million or so distinct CDR3 sequences listed, around 39% were seen once. The sequenced sample was blood. These receptors came from a woman in her late teens or twenties in good health.

In this sample, this clonotype turned up a few times. This sequence joins TRBV7-9 and TRBJ2-3, with unresolved D. Germline CDR1 SEHNR, CDR2 FQNEAQ (reference sequence). The CDR3 has 15 amino acids. V gave up 1 base and J gave up 2 bases, with 10 bases separating them. The CDR3, as DNA: TGTGCCAGCAGCTTAGTTGTGTTATCCACAGATACGCAGTATTTT. Translating gives CASSLVVLSTDTQYF.

The V call is TRBV7-7, the J call TRBJ2-1; 8 bases match TRBD2. This CDR3 is built from 16 residues. Germline V gene data show CDR1 as SSHAT and CDR2 as FNYEAQ (reference sequence). Trimming removed 6 bases from V and 0 bases from J; junction bases left unmatched: 7. As DNA, the CDR3 is TGTGCCAGCAGACCTACTAGCGGCAGCTCCTACAATGAGCAGTTCTTC. Its translation is CASRPTSGSSYNEQFF.

This clonotype has only a few counts. This rearrangement joins TRBV7-6 to TRBJ2-1; TRBD1 aligns across 7 bases. The ends lost 1 base at V and 3 bases at J; junction bases unmatched: 3. The CDR3 sequence is 15 residues long. Germline-derived CDR1 and CDR2 are SGHVS and FNYEAQ. The CDR3 nucleotides are TGTGCCAGCAGCTTAGAATCAGGGGGCTACAATGAGCAGTTCTTC. Translating gives CASSLESGGYNEQFF.

This clonotype turned up a few times. J is TRBJ2-7 and V is TRBV5-1; 9 positions match TRBD1. The CDR3 totals 15 residues. Germline values: CDR1 SGHRS, CDR2 YFSETQ. With V trimmed by 5 bases and J by 3 bases, 9 bases remained unmatched. This CDR3 reads CASSTSGTGLYEQYF. The CDR3 DNA follows: TGCGCCAGCAGTACCTCCGGGACAGGGCTCTACGAGCAGTACTTC. The full variable domain, completed using reference TRBV5-1 and TRBJ2-7, is KAGVTQTPRYLIKTRGQQVTLSCSPISGHRSVSWYQQTPGQGLQFLFEYFSETQRNKGNFPGRFSGRQFSNSRSEMNVSTLELGDSALYLCASSTSGTGLYEQYFGPGTRLTVT.

J is TRBJ2-1 and V is TRBV6-5; 14 bases align to TRBD2. Germline CDR1 MNHEY, CDR2 SVGAGI. This CDR3 comprises 20 residues. The V segment lost 4 bases and the J segment 0 bases; nucleotides outside the gene matches: 11. The CDR3 DNA follows: TGTGCCAGCAGTTTGGGACTAGCGGGAGCATTCGACCGCTCCTACAATGAGCAGTTCTTC. Translated: CASSLGLAGAFDRSYNEQFF.

The V gene is TRBV21-1, the J gene TRBJ2-1; the table gives TRBD1 as D, unverified against the DNA. TRBV21-1 is a listed pseudogene. The CDR3 loop spans 17 amino acids. DNA for the CDR3: TGTGCCAGCAGCAAGCCCCAGACAGGGGGGAGAGACAATGAGCAGTTCTTC. Its translation is CASSKPQTGGRDNEQFF.

This rearrangement joins TRBV2 to TRBJ2-1, with D tentatively TRBD2 (6 bases). The V gene's germline CDR1 is SNHLY and CDR2 FYNNEI. The CDR3 contains 15 residues. The V end was cut by 3 bases, the J end by 0 bases, with 9 bases between. The CDR3 sequence is CASSETRGSYNEQFF. The CDR3 DNA reads TGTGCCAGCAGTGAGACGCGGGGCTCCTACAATGAGCAGTTCTTC. The variable domain in full, with the rest retrieved from reference TRBV2 and TRBJ2-1, is EPEVTQTPSHQVTQMGQEVILRCVPISNHLYFYWYRQILGQKVEFLVSFYNNEISEKSEIFDDQFSVERPDGSNFTLKIRSTKLEDSAMYFCASSETRGSYNEQFFGPGTRLTVL.

This rearrangement joins TRBV2 to TRBJ2-5; weak D call: TRBD1 (6 bases). This CDR3 contains 12 residues. V shed 8 bases and J shed 5 bases, with 12 bases lying between them. Germline V gives CDR1 SNHLY, CDR2 FYNNEI. The CDR3 here is CASGGSVETQYF. CDR3 nucleotide sequence: TGTGCCAGCGGGGGCAGCGTGGAGACCCAGTACTTC.